The T cell receptor (beta chain) described here comes from a study of cytomegalovirus exposure and HLA in healthy donors. Study-wide results and caveats: Common viral pathogens were later found to be apparently linked to several of the most significant clusters. TCR beta sequences numbering 15,000 to 20,000 were associated with HLA alleles at 0.05 false discovery rate in a later analysis.

PCR used 60 Vbeta primers and 13 Jbeta primers. In the original processing: Later reanalysis found around 74 million unique TCR beta chains, around 9.9 million of them shared. TCRdb keeps only in-frame clones here, not all; method: immunoSEQ multiplex PCR. D and trimming were read from the DNA, whereas the V and J calls and clone size are those reported in that table. The sample consists of some 80,000 clones, 75% to 85% of them appearing once. Remarks on this clone: Its cognate antigen is unknown.

The CDR3 consists of 13 residues. Germline values: CDR1 SGHRS, CDR2 YFSETQ. V trimming: 3 bases; J trimming: 7 bases; junction bases outside the gene matches: 6. The source of this sequence is a man aged 40-49 years in good health and CMV-seronegative. The specimen sequenced was PBMCs. The V and J genes are TRBV5-1 and TRBJ1-2; 7 bases match TRBD1. The CDR3 region has the DNA TGCGCCAGCAGCTCCACGACAGGGACTGGCTACACCTTC. This sequence encodes CASSSTTGTGYTF.